The present TCR beta chain was sequenced within a study of monozygotic twins with inflammatory bowel disease. On this clonotype: No antigen is known for it.

Each of the TCR libraries took 3500 ng of total RNA. Eight cDNA synthesis reactions were run for every sample. Nested PCRs of around 16 and 10 cycles, two in total, were run on TCRalpha and TCRbeta cDNA. TCRdb re-analyzed the 5' RACE reads; it lists each CDR3 protein once, without DNA. Its table lists around 450,000 distinct CDR3 sequences. Study conclusions and caveats: A reduction in TCRbeta diversity (inverse Simpson) was seen in IBD patients relative to healthy co-twins.

The sequence derives from a human donor with ulcerative colitis or Crohn's disease, or a healthy co-twin of an affected twin (not recorded which). Sequenced sample: blood.

The CDR3 is CSVEPDVNTEAFF. The J gene is TRBJ1-1, the V gene TRBV29-1. CDR1 and CDR2 from the germline V gene are SQVTM and ANQGSEA. The length of the CDR3 is 13 residues.